This T cell receptor (beta chain) was sequenced during a study of T cell repertoires in cytomegalovirus infection. Study-wide background: Public TCR beta signatures marked donors with CMV infection and the matching HLA. Findings and limits, study-wide: Summed frequency of shared TCR beta families picked out CMV carriers who also had the relevant HLA.

Germline-derived CDR1 and CDR2 are MNHEY and SVGAGI. Trimming pared 6 bases from V and 2 bases from J, leaving 11 bases between. The CDR3 has 14 amino acids. Regarding this clonotype: Its cognate antigen is unknown.

TCRdb called the reads again in MiXCR, with one record for every CDR3 protein. The sample has some 940,000 distinct CDR3 sequences; about a third are singletons. The clonotype originates from a human donor in good health (CMV status not recorded). Some clones in this sample may be carry-over from other donors' samples. Sample: cultured CD8+ T cells from PBMCs, taken from culture after CMV antigen stimulation. This sequence joins TRBV6-5 and TRBJ1-5, with a possible D match to TRBD1 (6 bases). The CDR3 DNA is TGTGCCAGCAGACCCAGACAGGGCAATCAGCCCCAGCATTTT. It translates to CASRPRQGNQPQHF.